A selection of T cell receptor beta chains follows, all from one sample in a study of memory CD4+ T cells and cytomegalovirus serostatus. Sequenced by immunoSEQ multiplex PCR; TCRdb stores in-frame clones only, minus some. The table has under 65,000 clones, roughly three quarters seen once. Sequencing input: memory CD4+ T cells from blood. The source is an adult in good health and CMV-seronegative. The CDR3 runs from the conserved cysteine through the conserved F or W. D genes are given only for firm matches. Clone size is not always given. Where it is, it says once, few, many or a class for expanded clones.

CDR3 DNA: TGTGCCAGCAGCTTTGACCTCAATCAGCCCCAGCATTTT
CDR3 protein: CASSFDLNQPQHF
clone size: NA
V gene: TRBV7-8
J gene: TRBJ1-5
D gene: NA

CDR3 DNA: TGTGCCAGCAGCGTATTAGCGGGAGCCTACGAGCAGTACTTC
CDR3 protein: CASSVLAGAYEQYF
clone size: NA
V gene: TRBV9
J gene: TRBJ2-7
D gene: TRBD2

CDR3 DNA: TGCGCCAGCAGCCCCTCGGGACAGGTCTACGAGCAGTACTTC
CDR3 protein: CASSPSGQVYEQYF
clone size: NA
V gene: TRBV5-1
J gene: TRBJ2-7
D gene: TRBD1

CDR3 DNA: TGTGCCATCAAGGTGACTTGGGGGGGCACCGAGCAGTACTTC
CDR3 protein: CAIKVTWGGTEQYF
clone size: NA
V gene: TRBV10-3
J gene: TRBJ2-7
D gene: NA

CDR3 DNA: TGTGCCAGCAGTTTATCCCCTACAGGGGGTTTCTCCTACGAGCAGTACTTC
CDR3 protein: CASSLSPTGGFSYEQYF
clone size: few
V gene: TRBV28
J gene: TRBJ2-7
D gene: TRBD1

CDR3 DNA: TGTGCCAGCAGGAGTGGGGACAGTCACTACGAGCAGTACTTC
CDR3 protein: CASRSGDSHYEQYF
clone size: few
V gene: TRBV6-1
J gene: TRBJ2-7
D gene: TRBD1

CDR3 DNA: TGTGCCATTTCGAAGGGGGCCTTCGGTTACGAGCAGTACTTC
CDR3 protein: CAISKGAFGYEQYF
clone size: NA
V gene: TRBV6-1
J gene: TRBJ2-7
D gene: TRBD1

CDR3 DNA: TGTGCCAGCAGTTTCCGCACTAGCGGGAGGGCAAAAGAGCAGTTCTTC
CDR3 protein: CASSFRTSGRAKEQFF
clone size: NA
V gene: TRBV28
J gene: TRBJ2-1
D gene: TRBD2

CDR3 DNA: TGCGCCAGCAGCTTGTATAGTACCTACGAGCAGTACTTC
CDR3 protein: CASSLYSTYEQYF
clone size: once
V gene: TRBV5-1
J gene: TRBJ2-7
D gene: NA

CDR3 DNA: TGTGCCAGCAGCAGCCCCTCGTCGAGGGGATACATGAACACTGAAGCTTTCTTT
CDR3 protein: CASSSPSSRGYMNTEAFF
clone size: few
V gene: TRBV5-6
J gene: TRBJ1-1
D gene: NA

CDR3 DNA: TGCAGCGTGGGGGGGACAGACAATCAGCCCCAGCATTTT
CDR3 protein: CSVGGTDNQPQHF
clone size: NA
V gene: TRBV29-1
J gene: TRBJ1-5
D gene: TRBD1

CDR3 DNA: TGTGCCAGCAGTTTGTCGGCAGGGAGGAACACCGGGGAGCTGTTTTTT
CDR3 protein: CASSLSAGRNTGELFF
clone size: NA
V gene: TRBV27
J gene: TRBJ2-2
D gene: NA

CDR3 DNA: TGTGCCAGCAGCGTAGACCTAGCGGGAGGTGCCAATGAGCAGTTCTTC
CDR3 protein: CASSVDLAGGANEQFF
clone size: NA
V gene: TRBV9
J gene: TRBJ2-1
D gene: TRBD2

CDR3 DNA: TGTGCCAGCAGCTTAGATCGAGGCGAGCAGTACTTC
CDR3 protein: CASSLDRGEQYF
clone size: few
V gene: TRBV13
J gene: TRBJ2-7
D gene: NA

CDR3 DNA: TGTGCCAGCAGTTCTGATTGGCCTACGAACACCGGGGAGCTGTTTTTT
CDR3 protein: CASSSDWPTNTGELFF
clone size: NA
V gene: TRBV28
J gene: TRBJ2-2
D gene: NA

CDR3 DNA: TGTGCCAGCAGTCCACTGGGGACAGATTCCTACGAGCAGTACTTC
CDR3 protein: CASSPLGTDSYEQYF
clone size: NA
V gene: TRBV6-6
J gene: TRBJ2-7
D gene: TRBD1

CDR3 DNA: TGTGCCAGCAGCGTAGGGACTAGCTACAATGAGCAGTTCTTC
CDR3 protein: CASSVGTSYNEQFF
clone size: few
V gene: TRBV9
J gene: TRBJ2-1
D gene: TRBD2

CDR3 DNA: TGTGCCAGTAGTAATACCCCTCGGCAGGGGGCGTCCTACGAGCAGTACTTC
CDR3 protein: CASSNTPRQGASYEQYF
clone size: NA
V gene: TRBV19
J gene: TRBJ2-7
D gene: TRBD1

CDR3 DNA: TGTGCCAGTAGTGCGTTGGGACAGGGGAGGACTGAAGCTTTCTTT
CDR3 protein: CASSALGQGRTEAFF
clone size: NA
V gene: TRBV19
J gene: TRBJ1-1
D gene: TRBD1

CDR3 DNA: TGTGCCAGCAGTTCGCCTCTGGCGGGAGCTTACAATGAGCAGTTCTTC
CDR3 protein: CASSSPLAGAYNEQFF
clone size: NA
V gene: TRBV28
J gene: TRBJ2-1
D gene: TRBD2

CDR3 DNA: TGTGCCAGCAGCCTCTCCCAAACTGAAGCTTTCTTT
CDR3 protein: CASSLSQTEAFF
clone size: few
V gene: TRBV7-3
J gene: TRBJ1-1
D gene: NA

CDR3 DNA: TGTGCCACCAGCAGAGAACCTAATAGCAATCAGCCCCAGCATTTT
CDR3 protein: CATSREPNSNQPQHF
clone size: NA
V gene: TRBV15
J gene: TRBJ1-5
D gene: NA

CDR3 DNA: TGTGCCAGCAGTGAAAGTTCGACAGGGCGAGGCACCGGGGAGCTGTTTTTT
CDR3 protein: CASSESSTGRGTGELFF
clone size: NA
V gene: TRBV2
J gene: TRBJ2-2
D gene: TRBD1

CDR3 DNA: TGTGCCAGCTCATTAAGGGACAGGGGGCTTGGCGGCGAAGCTTTCTTT
CDR3 protein: CASSLRDRGLGGEAFF
clone size: few
V gene: TRBV18
J gene: TRBJ1-1
D gene: TRBD1

CDR3 DNA: TGTGCCAGCAGCTTGGAACAGGTCCCTATATGGGAGCAGTACTTC
CDR3 protein: CASSLEQVPIWEQYF
clone size: NA
V gene: TRBV5-5
J gene: TRBJ2-7
D gene: NA

CDR3 DNA: TGTGCCAGCAGCGTAGGGATAGCGGGAGGCCGGGGCCAAGAGACCCAGTACTTC
CDR3 protein: CASSVGIAGGRGQETQYF
clone size: NA
V gene: TRBV9
J gene: TRBJ2-5
D gene: TRBD2

CDR3 DNA: TGTGCCAGCAGTCAATTACCGGGGAATGAGCAGTTCTTC
CDR3 protein: CASSQLPGNEQFF
clone size: NA
V gene: TRBV7-3
J gene: TRBJ2-1
D gene: NA

CDR3 DNA: TGTGCCCCCATCTTAAGCAATCAGCCCCAGCATTTT
CDR3 protein: CAPILSNQPQHF
clone size: NA
V gene: TRBV6-7
J gene: TRBJ1-5
D gene: NA

CDR3 DNA: TGCGCCAGCAGCTTGTGGACAGGCAGCTCCGAGCAGTACTTC
CDR3 protein: CASSLWTGSSEQYF
clone size: NA
V gene: TRBV5-1
J gene: TRBJ2-7
D gene: TRBD1

CDR3 DNA: TGTGCCAGCTCACCTCAATCGAACACTGAAGCTTTCTTT
CDR3 protein: CASSPQSNTEAFF
clone size: few
V gene: TRBV18
J gene: TRBJ1-1
D gene: NA

CDR3 DNA: TGTGCCAGCAGCTTAAGAGGACTAGCGGGAGGGGGAGATACGCAGTATTTT
CDR3 protein: CASSLRGLAGGGDTQYF
clone size: NA
V gene: TRBV7-3
J gene: TRBJ2-3
D gene: TRBD2

CDR3 DNA: TGTGCCAGCAGCCTACACGGGGCCGAAGAGACCCAGTACTTC
CDR3 protein: CASSLHGAEETQYF
clone size: NA
V gene: TRBV7-2
J gene: TRBJ2-5
D gene: NA